This TCR beta chain was obtained from a study of shared clonotypes between healthy human individuals. Broader study findings: Limited genetic and exposure-history diversity came from having few donors. Rarefaction analysis demonstrated incomplete sorted-subset sequencing notwithstanding large depth.

Data came from immunoSEQ multiplex PCR; TCRdb stores just in-frame clones and leaves some out. Altogether about 1.1 million clones are present, roughly 74% being singletons, with the ten largest covering 0.61%. As for this clone: The antigen is not known.

CDR3 size: 16 residues. The germline gives CDR1 MGHRA, CDR2 YSYEKL. Deletions cut 1 base from V and 2 bases from J, with 12 bases between. The donor cohort consisted entirely of Caucasian adults residing in Nashville, Tennessee. The sequence was obtained from a man aged 18 to 30 in good health. Some clones in this sample may be carry-over from other donors' samples. Specimen: memory CD4+ T cells from PBMCs. Subset here: CD45RA-negative fraction. V is TRBV4-1 and J is TRBJ2-1; D call uncertain. The CDR3 DNA reads as TGCGCCAGCAGCCAAGGACCGACTTCAACCTACAATGAGCAGTTCTTC. Its translation is CASSQGPTSTYNEQFF.